The 28 T cell receptor beta chains given below trace back to one sample, sequenced in a study of blood T cells in healthy people across ages. A second PCR of 7 to 11 cycles used a sample-barcoded 5' primer and a J-beta primer mix. TCRdb re-called the 5' RACE reads with MiXCR, one entry per CDR3 protein. The data contain hundreds of thousands of distinct CDR3 sequences, 32% of them singletons. Specimen: blood. The receptors originated from a woman of 80 years or more in good health.

This clonotype came up a few times. The gene calls are TRBV7-2 and TRBJ1-5, with TRBD1 as a possible D gene (5 bases). The V end was cut by 1 base, the J end by 1 base, with 14 bases between. In germline, CDR1 is SGHTA, CDR2 FQGNSA. This CDR3 comprises 17 residues. This CDR3 reads CASSLGAGRQSNQPQHF. CDR3 DNA: TGTGCCAGCAGCTTAGGGGCAGGGAGACAGAGCAATCAGCCCCAGCATTTT. Using reference TRBV7-2 and TRBJ1-5 for the parts outside the CDR3, the full variable domain is GAGVSQSPSNKVTEKGKDVELRCDPISGHTALYWYRQSLGQGLEFLIYFQGNSAPDKSGLPSDRFSAERTGGSVSTLTIQRTQQEDSAVYLCASSLGAGRQSNQPQHFGDGTRLSIL.

To note about this clonotype: A much larger clone is a single base away; this may be a read error. V and J are TRBV9 and TRBJ2-6; the match to TRBD1 covers 12 bases. The germline V gene encodes CDR1 SGDLS and CDR2 YYNGEE. The CDR3 totals 18 residues. CDR3 residues: CASNEPGQGAMGANVRTF. CDR3 DNA: TGTGCCAGCAACGAACCGGGACAGGGGGCGATGGGGGCCAACGTCCGGACTTTC.

At least ten counts were recorded for this clonotype. The chain links TRBV6-5 to TRBJ1-1; D is ambiguous. The CDR3 is 14 residues long. V was cut by 6 bases and J by 5 bases, with 16 bases left in between. From germline, CDR1 is MNHEY and CDR2 SVGAGI. In DNA, the CDR3 is TGTGCCAGCAGCCGCCAGCTGGGCTGGACTGAAGCTTTCTTT. This translates into CASSRQLGWTEAFF.

Note on this clonotype: This may stem from a read error, because a much larger clone lies one nucleotide away. J is TRBJ2-7 and V is TRBV28; D not resolved. The CDR3 loop spans 15 amino acids. Germline V gene lookup returns CDR1 MDHEN and CDR2 SYDVKM. Trimming removed 1 base from V and 1 base from J, with 11 bases in between. CDR3 residues: CASSLSPAESYEQYF. The CDR3 nucleotides are TGTGCCAGCAGTTTATCCCCGGCAGAGTCCTACGAGCAGTACTTC.

This clonotype has a handful of counts. The chain uses TRBV7-3 and TRBJ2-7, with TRBD2 matching over 11 bases. The end of the DNA aligns better with TRBJ2-5, so the J call may be wrong. The germline V gene encodes CDR1 SGHTA and CDR2 FQGTGA. The CDR3 length is 15 residues. The CDR3 protein is CASSPTSGAGKTQYF. The CDR3 DNA reads TGTGCCAGCAGCCCGACTAGCGGGGCAGGCAAGACCCAGTACTTC.

The chain recombines TRBV7-4 with TRBJ2-3, with D unclear. Between the trimmed V and J ends, which lost 5 bases and 0 bases, there was a span of 18 bases. There are 17 residues in the CDR3. Germline V gene lookup returns CDR1 SGHVT and CDR2 SQSDAQ. The CDR3 loop is CASSPMWVAPSTDTQYF. In DNA, the CDR3 is TGTGCCAGCAGCCCTATGTGGGTGGCTCCTAGCACAGATACGCAGTATTTT. Together with reference TRBV7-4 and TRBJ2-3, the CDR3 gives the full variable domain: GAGVSQSPRYKVAKRGRDVALRCDSISGHVTLYWYRQTLGQGSEVLTYSQSDAQRDKSGRPSGRFSAERPERSVSTLKIQRTEQGDSAVYLCASSPMWVAPSTDTQYFGPGTRLTVL.

This clonotype was seen a handful of times. This could be a read error, since a much larger clone is one nucleotide away. The genes are TRBV20-1 and TRBJ2-7; weak D call: TRBD1 (6 bases). V lost 3 bases and J lost 5, with 17 bases in between. CDR3 size: 14 residues. Germline loops: CDR1 DFQATT, CDR2 SNEGSKA (reference sequence). The CDR3 sequence is CSARWPPGHNEQYF. The CDR3 DNA is TGCAGTGCTAGGTGGCCACCGGGACATAACGAGCAGTACTTC.

The chain recombines TRBV7-8 with TRBJ1-1; a possible D gene is TRBD1 (6 bases). V gave up 2 bases and J gave up 1 base, with 11 bases separating them. Germline CDR1 SGHVS, CDR2 FQNEAQ. The CDR3 is made up of 15 amino acids. CDR3 nucleotides: TGTGCCAGCAGCTTATATCGGACAGCGAACACTGAAGCTTTCTTT. Its translation: CASSLYRTANTEAFF.

The chain joins TRBV6-5 to TRBJ1-2, with 8 nucleotides matching TRBD1. There are 15 residues in the CDR3. The V and J ends lost 0 bases and 7 bases, in that order; junction bases with no gene match: 7. Germline V gene lookup returns CDR1 MNHEY and CDR2 SVGAGI. The CDR3 DNA sequence: TGTGCCAGCAGTTACTCGAGAAGTACAGGGGGTGGCTACACCTTC. Its protein product is CASSYSRSTGGGYTF.

This clonotype was seen ten or more times. The chain recombines TRBV2 with TRBJ2-3; no definite D call. Germline assignment: CDR1 SNHLY and CDR2 FYNNEI. The CDR3 covers 14 residues. V lost 3 bases and J lost 1, with 8 bases in between. The DNA for the CDR3 is TGTGCCAGCAGTGAGGGTTGGGGCACAGATACGCAGTATTTT. As protein: CASSEGWGTDTQYF.

This clonotype was seen at least ten times. The rearrangement uses TRBV6-2 or TRBV6-3 and TRBJ2-7, with 9 bases matching TRBD1. The germline V gene encodes CDR1 MNHEY and CDR2 SVGEGT. Germline trimming cut 7 bases from V and 2 bases from J; bases unmatched to any gene: 12. This CDR3 has 16 residues. The CDR3, as DNA: TGTGCCAGCAACCCTACTCCTGACAGGGGGACCTACGAGCAGTACTTC. Its protein product is CASNPTPDRGTYEQYF.

At least ten counts were recorded for this clonotype. The rearrangement links TRBV19 to TRBJ2-1; the D gene could be TRBD1 or TRBD2 (5 bases each). Germline CDR1 is LNHDA and CDR2 is SQIVND (reference sequence). The CDR3 is made up of 15 amino acids. V was pared by 4 bases and J by 3 bases, with 13 bases between. In nucleotides, the CDR3 is TGTGCCAGTAGTACGGGACGGGGATACTACAATGAGCAGTTCTTC. It is translated as CASSTGRGYYNEQFF. The whole variable domain, remainder taken from reference TRBV19 and TRBJ2-1, is DGGITQSPKYLFRKEGQNVTLSCEQNLNHDAMYWYRQDPGQGLRLIYYSQIVNDFQKGDIAEGYSVSREKKESFPLTVTSAQKNPTAFYLCASSTGRGYYNEQFFGPGTRLTVL.

The chain joins TRBV25-1 to TRBJ2-7; D gene uncertain. This CDR3 contains 12 residues. The germline gives CDR1 MGHDK, CDR2 SYGVNS. Trimming pared 5 bases from V and 6 bases from J, leaving 11 bases between. Written as DNA, the CDR3 is TGTGCCAGCAGTCCTGAGCTGGGCGAGCAGTACTTC. As protein: CASSPELGEQYF.

This clonotype occurred a few times. This rearrangement joins TRBV6-5 to TRBJ1-6; maybe TRBD1 (5 bases). Germline V gene sequence: CDR1 MNHEY, CDR2 SVGAGI. The CDR3 totals 14 residues. Trimming removed 7 bases from V and 7 bases from J, with 14 bases in between. The CDR3 here is CASIPREGNSPLHF. CDR3 coding DNA: TGTGCCAGCATCCCCAGGGAAGGCAATTCACCCCTCCACTTT.

This chain uses TRBV6-5 with TRBJ2-5; unclear D gene. This CDR3 has 15 residues. Germline CDR1 and CDR2: MNHEY and SVGAGI. The ends were cut back, 0 bases at V and 3 bases at J, with 11 bases in the middle. Here the CDR3 reads CASSYSGGPEETQYF. The CDR3 DNA reads as TGTGCCAGCAGTTACTCGGGTGGCCCCGAAGAGACCCAGTACTTC.

This clonotype was seen ten or more times. V and J are TRBV9 and TRBJ2-1, with D hard to call. Germline lookup yields CDR1 SGDLS and CDR2 YYNGEE. The germline V and J ends were trimmed by 4 bases and 6 bases, with 17 bases remaining between them. The CDR3 spans 15 residues. The CDR3 region is CASSTGPTKTNEQFF. DNA for the CDR3: TGTGCCAGCAGCACCGGGCCTACAAAAACCAATGAGCAGTTCTTC.

This clonotype was counted ten times or more. The V call is TRBV5-1, the J call TRBJ2-3, with D possibly TRBD2 on 7 matching bases. Looked up from germline, CDR1 is SGHRS and CDR2 is YFSETQ. CDR3 length equals 15 residues. V was clipped by 2 bases and J by 2 bases, with 12 bases between them. The CDR3 here is CASSFGRGHTDTQYF. CDR3 in DNA: TGCGCCAGCAGCTTTGGGCGGGGGCACACAGATACGCAGTATTTT.

This clonotype was seen more than once but under ten times. Since a much larger clone is just one base distant, this may be a read error. The chain uses TRBV7-2 and TRBJ2-4, with 9 bases matching TRBD2. Germline trimming cut 5 bases from V and 13 bases from J; bases unmatched to any gene: 12. Germline loops: CDR1 SGHTA, CDR2 FQGNSA. The CDR3 has 14 amino acids. CDR3 loop: CASSGSGGPNEQYF. CDR3 bases: TGTGCCAGCAGCGGTAGCGGGGGCCCAAATGAGCAGTACTTC.

A word on this clonotype: This may come from a read error, since a much larger clone is one base off. The chain has TRBV27 and TRBJ2-5; tentatively, D is TRBD2 (7 bases). The end of the DNA aligns better with TRBJ2-1, so the J call may be wrong. Germline V gene lookup returns CDR1 MNHEY and CDR2 SMNVEV (reference sequence). The CDR3 length is 14 residues. This CDR3 reads CASRTWGGQETQFF. The CDR3 DNA follows: TGTGCCAGCAGGACCTGGGGGGGACAAGAGACCCAGTTCTTC.

This clonotype was picked up many times. The J gene is TRBJ2-1, the V gene TRBV11-2; 7 bases align to TRBD1. Germline loops: CDR1 SGHAT, CDR2 FQNNGV. CDR3 length: 15 amino acids. V was clipped by 3 bases and J by 12 bases; unmatched bases: 14. CDR3: CASSFGIRGTDGQFF. The CDR3 region has the DNA TGTGCCAGCAGCTTTGGGATCAGGGGGACAGACGGGCAGTTCTTC. Supplemented by reference TRBV11-2 and TRBJ2-1, the full variable domain reads EAGVAQSPRYKIIEKRQSVAFWCNPISGHATLYWYQQILGQGPKLLIQFQNNGVVDDSQLPKDRFSAERLKGVDSTLKIQPAKLEDSAVYLCASSFGIRGTDGQFFGPGTRLTVL.

There are many counts of this clonotype. This rearrangement joins TRBV7-2 to TRBJ2-1, with TRBD2 matching 13 bases. CDR1 is SGHTA and CDR2 is FQGNSA in the germline V gene. J lost 0 bases, V lost 4 bases, and 18 bases had no gene match. There are 22 residues in the CDR3. CDR3 sequence reads: CASSSQTGLAGASFLSYNEQFF. The CDR3 DNA sequence: TGTGCCAGCAGCTCGCAGACCGGACTAGCGGGGGCATCATTCCTCTCCTACAATGAGCAGTTCTTC.

In its sample, this clonotype was seen many times. The gene calls are TRBV7-8 and TRBJ2-7; 9 positions agree with TRBD1. The CDR3 consists of 16 residues. Germline values: CDR1 SGHVS, CDR2 FQNEAQ. V lost 2 bases, J lost 1 base, and 6 bases stayed unmatched. The chain's CDR3 is CASSLTPGTGSYEQYF. The CDR3 DNA sequence: TGTGCCAGCAGCTTAACCCCCGGGACAGGGTCCTACGAGCAGTACTTC.

This chain links TRBV12-3 or TRBV12-4 with TRBJ2-1; D perhaps matches TRBD1 (7 bases). Trimming took 6 bases from V and 7 from J, leaving 16 bases between them. The CDR3 runs to 14 residues. This chain's CDR3 is CASRLQGTGNEQFF. CDR3 in DNA: TGTGCCAGCAGATTACAGGGGACTGGAAATGAGCAGTTCTTC.

Comments on this clonotype: This may arise from a read error, as a much more abundant clone is one base away. The CDR3 carries no conserved terminal phenylalanine or tryptophan, so it likely arises from a read error. The rearrangement joins TRBV5-1 to TRBJ1-6; D unclear. Trimming cost V 0 bases and J 9 bases, with 13 bases left between them. The CDR3 runs to 15 residues. The germline V gene encodes CDR1 SGHRS and CDR2 YFSETQ. CDR3 protein: CASSLDGALSSPLHL. CDR3 DNA: TGCGCCAGCAGCTTGGACGGAGCTCTTAGTTCACCCCTCCACTTG.

This clonotype showed up many times. This sequence joins TRBV6-6 and TRBJ2-4; 11 bases agree with TRBD2. The CDR3 has 19 residues. In germline, CDR1 is MNHNY, CDR2 SVGAGI (reference sequence). Trimming at V came to 2 bases and at J to 0 bases, leaving 9 bases not matched to a gene. DNA for the CDR3: TGTGCCAGCAGTTACCGTCCTAGCGGGGGGTTCGTAGCCAAAAACATTCAGTACTTC. This codes for CASSYRPSGGFVAKNIQYF.

As concerns this clonotype: At one end, the junction sequence differs from germline, possibly due to a read error. The gene calls are TRBV6-5 and TRBJ1-4; D gene ambiguous. This CDR3 region has 14 residues. Germline V gene data show CDR1 as MNHEY and CDR2 as SVGAGI. CDR3 amino acids: CASSYSTATEKRFF. DNA of the CDR3: TGTGCCAGCAGTTACTCGACGGCAACCGAAAAACGGTTTTTT.

This clonotype occurred a few times. A much bigger clone sits one base away, suggesting this may be a read error. The chain employs TRBV5-1 and TRBJ2-5, with 7 bases that match TRBD1. Germline-derived CDR1 and CDR2 are SGHRS and YFSETQ. The CDR3 covers 13 residues. J was trimmed by 11 bases and V by 4 bases; bases with no gene match: 11. Written as DNA, the CDR3 is TGCGCCAGCAGCCCTGGACAGGCCAATGAGCAGTACTTC. Its protein product is CASSPGQANEQYF.

This clonotype was seen at least ten times. The chain is built from TRBV12-3 or TRBV12-4 and TRBJ2-3, with 11 nucleotides matching TRBD2. J lost 2 bases, V lost 6 bases, and 4 bases had no gene match. The length of the CDR3 is 15 residues. The CDR3 here is CASRAGLAATDTQYF. The CDR3 DNA is TGTGCCAGCAGGGCGGGACTAGCGGCCACAGATACGCAGTATTTT.